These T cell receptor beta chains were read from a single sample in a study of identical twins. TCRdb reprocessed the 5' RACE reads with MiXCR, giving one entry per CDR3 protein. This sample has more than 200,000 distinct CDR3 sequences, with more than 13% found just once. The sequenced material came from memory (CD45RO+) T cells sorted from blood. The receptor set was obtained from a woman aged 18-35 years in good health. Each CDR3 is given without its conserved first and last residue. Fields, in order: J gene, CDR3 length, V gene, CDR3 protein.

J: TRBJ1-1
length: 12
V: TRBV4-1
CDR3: ASSPTGEITEAF

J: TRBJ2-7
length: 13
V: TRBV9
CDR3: ASSPRDTELVEQY

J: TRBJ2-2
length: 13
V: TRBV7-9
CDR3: ASSLGGLAGGELF

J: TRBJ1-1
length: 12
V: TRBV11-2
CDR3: ASRTTGVGTEAF

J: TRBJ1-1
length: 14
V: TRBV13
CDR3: ASSYNSGQGVTEAF

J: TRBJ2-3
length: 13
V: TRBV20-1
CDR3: SAEASGSSTDTQY

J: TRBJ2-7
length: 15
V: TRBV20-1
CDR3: SARVVLASGSPNEQY

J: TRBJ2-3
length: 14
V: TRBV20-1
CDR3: SAKPLTSPLPDTQY

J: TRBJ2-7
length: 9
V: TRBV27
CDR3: ASSLGGLLY

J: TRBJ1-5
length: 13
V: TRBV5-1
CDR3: ASSLAGHSNQPQH

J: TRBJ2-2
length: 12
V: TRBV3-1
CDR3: ASSYHGGAGELF

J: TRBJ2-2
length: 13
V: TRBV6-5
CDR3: ASSYSSGFTGELF

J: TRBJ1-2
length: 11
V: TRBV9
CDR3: ASSVVTRLDYT

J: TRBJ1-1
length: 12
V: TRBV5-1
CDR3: ASSLWAVNTEAF

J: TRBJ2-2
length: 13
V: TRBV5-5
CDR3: ASSTDRGRSGELF

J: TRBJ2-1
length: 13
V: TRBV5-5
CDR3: ASSWGLAGSDEQF

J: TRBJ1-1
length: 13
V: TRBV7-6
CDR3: ASSVYTGGDTEAF

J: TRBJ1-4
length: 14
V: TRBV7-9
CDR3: ASSPTGFRANEKLF

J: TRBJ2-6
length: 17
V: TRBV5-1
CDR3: ASSFSPLRGGTGANVLT

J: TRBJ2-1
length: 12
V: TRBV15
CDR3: ATSSGGSYNEQF

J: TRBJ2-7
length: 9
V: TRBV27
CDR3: ATQQGYEQY

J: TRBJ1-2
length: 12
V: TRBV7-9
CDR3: ASSAQGPSVGYT

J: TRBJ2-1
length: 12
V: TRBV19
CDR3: ASNKAISYNEQF

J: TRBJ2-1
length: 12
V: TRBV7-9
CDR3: ASSSLAGPLEQF

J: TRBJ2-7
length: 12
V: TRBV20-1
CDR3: SARDYADQREQY

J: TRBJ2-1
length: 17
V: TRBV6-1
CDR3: ASSRGGSSSTSSYNEQF

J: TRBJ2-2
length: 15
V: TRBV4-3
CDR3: ASSQQIRQGGSGELF

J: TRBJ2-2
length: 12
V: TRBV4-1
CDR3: ASSRTRDTGELF

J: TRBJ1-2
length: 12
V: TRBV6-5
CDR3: ASSYNPATYGYT

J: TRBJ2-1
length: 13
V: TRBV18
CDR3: ASSPKDNPYNEQF

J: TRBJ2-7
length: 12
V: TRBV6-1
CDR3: ATKGLTYSYEQY